These T cell receptor beta chains were read from a single sample in a study of blood T cell repertoires in COVID-19. Libraries were prepared by immunoSEQ multiplex PCR; TCRdb keeps only in-frame clonotypes and omits some of them. Of some 180,000 clones in the sample, 82% are singletons; the top ten hold about 5.5%. Sample: PBMCs or T cells enriched from blood (not recorded which). Receptors were obtained from a woman in her sixties or seventies with acute COVID-19. Each CDR3 is given with its conserved first and last residue. A D gene is named only where the DNA matches it firmly. Size is omitted from some rows. Given values are once, few, many or a class for expanded clones.

TRBJ1-1 TRBV9 . TRBD1 TGTGCCAGCAGCGTAGCAGGGGGAGCGAACACTGAAGCTTTCTTT CASSVAGGANTEAFF
TRBJ2-7 TRBV4-1 . TRBD1 TGCGCCAGCAGCCAAGTCGGACAGGACTCCTACGAGCAGTACTTC CASSQVGQDSYEQYF
TRBJ2-5 TRBV3-1/TRBV3-2 . TRBD2 TGTGCCAGCAGCCCCTCTAGGGGGCGGGGGGGCCAAGAGACCCAGTACTTC CASSPSRGRGGQETQYF
TRBJ1-2 TRBV7-8 . . TGTGCCAGCAGCCCGAAGCGGGGGCTATTCTATGGCTACACCTTC CASSPKRGLFYGYTF
TRBJ2-2 TRBV7-9 . . TGTGCCAGCAGCTTGAACGTAGAGGAGCTGTTTTTT CASSLNVEELFF
TRBJ2-1 TRBV9 . . TGTGCCAGCAGCGTATCCCCTAATAGCGGACAGTTCTTC CASSVSPNSGQFF
TRBJ2-2 TRBV10-3 . TRBD1 TGTGCCATCAGTCCCGGGACAGGCACCGGGGAGCTGTTTTTT CAISPGTGTGELFF
TRBJ1-4 TRBV29-1 . . TGCAGCGTCCAATCAGGGTTTGAAAAACTGTTTTTT CSVQSGFEKLFF
TRBJ1-1 TRBV19 few TRBD1 TGTGCCAGTAGTTCCATACAGGGGGACACTGAAGCTTTCTTT CASSSIQGDTEAFF
TRBJ2-2 TRBV7-2 . . TGTGCCAGCAGCTTACCCCAAGGGGCAAACACCGGGGAGCTGTTTTTT CASSLPQGANTGELFF
TRBJ1-4 TRBV10-1 . . TGCGCCACCTCCCGAAGAAAAGAGAATGAAAAACTGTTTTTT CATSRRKENEKLFF
TRBJ2-5 TRBV7-2 . TRBD2 TGTGCCAGCAGCTTAGGGTTAGCGGGAGAGACCCAGTACTTC CASSLGLAGETQYF
TRBJ1-1 TRBV6-2/TRBV6-3 . . TGTGCCAGCAGCTCCAGGGTGGGTACTGAAGCTTTCTTT CASSSRVGTEAFF
TRBJ1-2 TRBV5-1 . . TGCGCCAGCAGCTTAACCCAGATGGGCTACACCTTC CASSLTQMGYTF
TRBJ2-2 TRBV21-1 once . TGTGCCAGCAGCAACGCGGGGGAGCTGTTTTTT CASSNAGELFF
TRBJ2-7 TRBV18 . TRBD2 TGTGCCAGCTCACCCGCTAGCGGGGGCATCGAGCAGTACTTC CASSPASGGIEQYF
TRBJ2-2 TRBV28 once . TGTGCCAGCAGTTTATTTAGGGGTGGGGAGCTGTTTTTT CASSLFRGGELFF
TRBJ2-3 TRBV5-1 . . TGCGCCAGCAGCGTGGGACTTAGCACAGATACGCAGTATTTT CASSVGLSTDTQYF
TRBJ1-2 TRBV9 . . TGTGCCAGCAGCGGCCCTATCTACACCTTC CASSGPIYTF
TRBJ2-4 TRBV9 . TRBD1 TGTGCCAGCAGCGCCCCCCGGCCAGGGGGCATAGGCATTCAGTACTTC CASSAPRPGGIGIQYF
TRBJ2-1 TRBV7-2 once TRBD1 TGTGCCAGCAGCTCCACCGGGACAGGGTTCCATGAGCAGTTCTTC CASSSTGTGFHEQFF
TRBJ2-1 TRBV10-2 . TRBD2 TGCGCCAGCAGGCCCGGACTAGCGGGAGTAACTGAGCAGTTCTTC CASRPGLAGVTEQFF
TRBJ1-2 TRBV29-1 . TRBD1 TGCAGCGTACAGGGGGCTGGGAGCTACACCTTC CSVQGAGSYTF
TRBJ1-6 TRBV2 . TRBD1 TGTGCCAGAACCGAAATTGGGACAGTTGATTCACCCCTCCACTTT CARTEIGTVDSPLHF
TRBJ1-2 TRBV10-3 . . TGTGCCACGATCTCCCCAGGCCTTTATGGCTACACCTTC CATISPGLYGYTF
TRBJ1-5 TRBV24-1 . . TGTGCCACCACTCTTTCCGGCAATCAGCCCCAGCATTTT CATTLSGNQPQHF
TRBJ1-1 TRBV3-1/TRBV3-2 . . TGTGCCAGCAGCCGGGACATCAGTGAAGCTTTCTTT CASSRDISEAFF
TRBJ2-1 TRBV10-1 . . TGCGCCAGCAGCCCCCCAGGGTCCTTCTACAATGAGCAGTTCTTC CASSPPGSFYNEQFF
TRBJ1-6 TRBV29-1 once . TGCAGCGTTGCGGATTTACTAGGTTCACCCCTCCACTTT CSVADLLGSPLHF
TRBJ2-7 TRBV5-5 once TRBD1 TGTGCCAGCAGCTTATCCGGACAGGGGTCCTACGAGCAGTACTTC CASSLSGQGSYEQYF
TRBJ1-1 TRBV2 once . TGTGCCACCACAAGACAGGTGATGAACACTGAAGCTTTCTTT CATTRQVMNTEAFF
TRBJ1-4 TRBV7-9 . . TGTGCCAGCAGCGTCTCATTTTCGGGGGTTAATGAAAAACTGTTTTTT CASSVSFSGVNEKLFF
TRBJ2-7 TRBV7-2 . TRBD1 TGTGCCAGCAGCAAATCCGGGACAGAGAATTACGAGCAGTACTTC CASSKSGTENYEQYF
TRBJ1-2 TRBV5-1 . . TGCGCCAGCAGCTTGGAGGAGGGGCGCTATGGCTACACCTTC CASSLEEGRYGYTF
TRBJ1-2 TRBV19 . . TGTGCCAGTAGTATTCAACAGGTTTATGGCTACACCTTC CASSIQQVYGYTF
TRBJ1-6 TRBV5-6 . TRBD1 TGTGCCAGCAGCCGCCCCGGGACAGGGGGTAATTCACCCCTCCACTTT CASSRPGTGGNSPLHF
TRBJ2-3 TRBV30 . . TGTGCCTGGAGTCGGGGGACGAGCACAGATACGCAGTATTTT CAWSRGTSTDTQYF